A selection of T cell receptor beta chains follows, all from one sample in a study of shared clonotypes between healthy human individuals. Measured with immunoSEQ multiplex PCR; TCRdb has only the in-frame clones, and not every one. The table shows around 2,000,000 clones, with over 85% occurring only once. Sequencing was done on a sample of naive CD4+ T cells sorted from blood. The receptor set was obtained from a man aged 18-30 years in good health. Each CDR3 is given with its conserved first and last residue. D genes are given only for firm matches. Only part of the rows carry a size: once, few, many, or a class if the clone is expanded.

D gene: TRBD1; V gene: TRBV6-5; J gene: TRBJ2-5; clone size: .; CDR3 DNA: TGTGCCAGCAGTTATACAGGGGTTAGTGCAGTGACCCAGTACTTC; CDR3 protein: CASSYTGVSAVTQYF
D gene: TRBD1; V gene: TRBV6-5; J gene: TRBJ2-1; clone size: .; CDR3 DNA: TGTGCCAGCAGTTACTGGACAGGTGAGCAGTTCTTC; CDR3 protein: CASSYWTGEQFF
D gene: .; V gene: TRBV5-4; J gene: TRBJ2-7; clone size: .; CDR3 DNA: TGTGCCAGCAGCTTGTTGCCTAGCGCCGACTACGAGCAGTACTTC; CDR3 protein: CASSLLPSADYEQYF
D gene: .; V gene: TRBV19; J gene: TRBJ2-7; clone size: .; CDR3 DNA: TGTGCCAGTAGTATACGAACGCAGTCCTCCTACGAGCAGTACTTC; CDR3 protein: CASSIRTQSSYEQYF
D gene: TRBD1; V gene: TRBV28; J gene: TRBJ1-2; clone size: .; CDR3 DNA: TGTGCCAGCAGTTTAGGACAGGGGTATGGCTACACCTTC; CDR3 protein: CASSLGQGYGYTF
D gene: TRBD1; V gene: TRBV6-5; J gene: TRBJ1-6; clone size: .; CDR3 DNA: TGTGCCAGCAGTTACTCAGACAGGGGGCAGTCACCCCTCCACTTT; CDR3 protein: CASSYSDRGQSPLHF
D gene: TRBD2; V gene: TRBV30; J gene: TRBJ2-3; clone size: .; CDR3 DNA: TGTGCCTGGAGTGTCGCCCCTAGCGGGGGCACAGATACGCAGTATTTT; CDR3 protein: CAWSVAPSGGTDTQYF
D gene: .; V gene: TRBV5-4; J gene: TRBJ1-6; clone size: .; CDR3 DNA: TGTGCCAGCAGCTACCGGGCCAAGGGCGATTATAATTCACCCCTCCACTTT; CDR3 protein: CASSYRAKGDYNSPLHF
D gene: .; V gene: TRBV6-6; J gene: TRBJ2-2; clone size: once; CDR3 DNA: TGTGCCAGCAGTTTCCCTCGACAGGGCGGGGTCGGGGAGCTGTTTTTT; CDR3 protein: CASSFPRQGGVGELFF
D gene: .; V gene: TRBV6-6; J gene: TRBJ2-1; clone size: .; CDR3 DNA: TGTGCCAGCCTACACGGGCGCTCCTACAATGAGCAGTTCTTC; CDR3 protein: CASLHGRSYNEQFF
D gene: .; V gene: TRBV6-5; J gene: TRBJ1-6; clone size: .; CDR3 DNA: TGTGCCAGCAGTTACTCGAAGGGGACCTATAATTCACCCCTCCACTTT; CDR3 protein: CASSYSKGTYNSPLHF
D gene: TRBD1; V gene: TRBV28; J gene: TRBJ1-2; clone size: .; CDR3 DNA: TGTGCCAGCAGTTTACGACAGGGCTATGGCTACACCTTC; CDR3 protein: CASSLRQGYGYTF
D gene: .; V gene: TRBV9; J gene: TRBJ2-7; clone size: .; CDR3 DNA: TGTGCCAGCAGCCCCCATAGCCGGGACTACGAGCAGTACTTC; CDR3 protein: CASSPHSRDYEQYF
D gene: TRBD1; V gene: TRBV7-6; J gene: TRBJ1-4; clone size: .; CDR3 DNA: TGTGCCAGCAGCGCAGGGGGCACTAATGAAAAACTGTTTTTT; CDR3 protein: CASSAGGTNEKLFF
D gene: TRBD1; V gene: TRBV5-1; J gene: TRBJ2-7; clone size: .; CDR3 DNA: TGCGCCAGCAGCTTGGCCCCGGGACAGGGGACCTACGAGCAGTACTTC; CDR3 protein: CASSLAPGQGTYEQYF
D gene: .; V gene: TRBV7-2; J gene: TRBJ1-3; clone size: .; CDR3 DNA: TGTGCCAGCAGCAGACGGGCGGAGGGGCCTGGAAACACCATATATTTT; CDR3 protein: CASSRRAEGPGNTIYF
D gene: TRBD2; V gene: TRBV7-2; J gene: TRBJ2-3; clone size: once; CDR3 DNA: TGTGCCAGCAGCTTAGGGTGGGGCGGGAGTTTTGCAGATACGCAGTATTTT; CDR3 protein: CASSLGWGGSFADTQYF
D gene: .; V gene: TRBV2; J gene: TRBJ1-2; clone size: .; CDR3 DNA: TGTGCCAGCAGTGACGATACTGCTAACTATGGCTACACCTTC; CDR3 protein: CASSDDTANYGYTF
D gene: .; V gene: TRBV30; J gene: TRBJ1-2; clone size: .; CDR3 DNA: TGTGCCTGGAGTGTACGGAACAGCTATGGCTACACCTTC; CDR3 protein: CAWSVRNSYGYTF
D gene: .; V gene: TRBV5-4; J gene: TRBJ1-4; clone size: .; CDR3 DNA: TGTGCCAGCAGCCTTGATAATAATGAAAAACTGTTTTTT; CDR3 protein: CASSLDNNEKLFF
D gene: .; V gene: TRBV4-3; J gene: TRBJ2-2; clone size: once; CDR3 DNA: TGCGCCAGCAGCCAAGAACAGAAAGTGACCGGGGAGCTGTTTTTT; CDR3 protein: CASSQEQKVTGELFF
D gene: .; V gene: TRBV29-1; J gene: TRBJ1-2; clone size: .; CDR3 DNA: TGCAGCGTTGAACTAGGCAACTATGGCTACACCTTC; CDR3 protein: CSVELGNYGYTF
D gene: .; V gene: TRBV9; J gene: TRBJ2-1; clone size: .; CDR3 DNA: TGTGCCAGCAGCGTAGCTGGTGTTTACAATGAGCAGTTCTTC; CDR3 protein: CASSVAGVYNEQFF
D gene: .; V gene: TRBV30; J gene: TRBJ1-1; clone size: .; CDR3 DNA: TGTGCCTGGAGTGTGTCCTCACTTCCGAACACTGAAGCTTTCTTT; CDR3 protein: CAWSVSSLPNTEAFF
D gene: .; V gene: TRBV5-6; J gene: TRBJ2-7; clone size: .; CDR3 DNA: TGTGCCAGCAGCGTGACAGGCCCGGCCTACGAGCAGTACTTC; CDR3 protein: CASSVTGPAYEQYF
D gene: .; V gene: TRBV11-2; J gene: TRBJ2-4; clone size: .; CDR3 DNA: TGTGCCAGCAGGGAAGCTAAAAACATTCAGTACTTC; CDR3 protein: CASREAKNIQYF
D gene: .; V gene: TRBV9; J gene: TRBJ1-2; clone size: .; CDR3 DNA: TGTGCCAGCAGCGTAGATCCCAGCGCCAACTATGGCTACACCTTC; CDR3 protein: CASSVDPSANYGYTF
D gene: .; V gene: TRBV29-1; J gene: TRBJ1-1; clone size: .; CDR3 DNA: TGCAGCGTTGGGCGACAGGTGAACACTGAAGCTTTCTTT; CDR3 protein: CSVGRQVNTEAFF
D gene: .; V gene: TRBV11-3; J gene: TRBJ2-7; clone size: .; CDR3 DNA: TGTGCCAGCAGCCAGGGACCGACGAGCGAGCAGTACTTC; CDR3 protein: CASSQGPTSEQYF
D gene: .; V gene: TRBV30; J gene: TRBJ1-3; clone size: .; CDR3 DNA: TGTGCCTGGAGTCCAACGGGAAACACCATATATTTT; CDR3 protein: CAWSPTGNTIYF
D gene: .; V gene: TRBV6-4; J gene: TRBJ2-2; clone size: .; CDR3 DNA: TGTGCCAGCAGCCGGGACATAAACACCGGGGAGCTGTTTTTT; CDR3 protein: CASSRDINTGELFF
D gene: .; V gene: TRBV6-1; J gene: TRBJ2-2; clone size: .; CDR3 DNA: TGTGCCAGCAGTGAAGAGGTGGAGCTGTTTTTT; CDR3 protein: CASSEEVELFF
D gene: .; V gene: TRBV19; J gene: TRBJ2-1; clone size: .; CDR3 DNA: TGTGCCAGTAGCCTGCACGAACTGGACAATGAGCAGTTCTTC; CDR3 protein: CASSLHELDNEQFF
D gene: .; V gene: TRBV15; J gene: TRBJ2-7; clone size: once; CDR3 DNA: TGTGCCACCAGCAGCGGAGGGAGCTCCTACGAGCAGTACTTC; CDR3 protein: CATSSGGSSYEQYF
D gene: .; V gene: TRBV4-3; J gene: TRBJ1-2; clone size: .; CDR3 DNA: TGCGCCAGCAGCCAAGATGGGGGGACCAACTATGGCTACACCTTC; CDR3 protein: CASSQDGGTNYGYTF
D gene: .; V gene: TRBV2; J gene: TRBJ2-7; clone size: .; CDR3 DNA: TGTGCCAGCACTCCTTGGTTGGCCCCACGGCGGTACTTC; CDR3 protein: CASTPWLAPRRYF
D gene: .; V gene: TRBV6-5; J gene: TRBJ1-2; clone size: .; CDR3 DNA: TGTGCCAGCAGACCGACAGGTGCGGGCTATGGCTACACCTTC; CDR3 protein: CASRPTGAGYGYTF
D gene: .; V gene: TRBV28; J gene: TRBJ1-2; clone size: .; CDR3 DNA: TGTGCCAGCAGGCTTACAGGGAACTATGGCTACACCTTC; CDR3 protein: CASRLTGNYGYTF
D gene: .; V gene: TRBV10-3; J gene: TRBJ2-1; clone size: .; CDR3 DNA: TGTGCCATCACGGCATCCACCAATGAGCAGTTCTTC; CDR3 protein: CAITASTNEQFF
D gene: TRBD1; V gene: TRBV30; J gene: TRBJ1-5; clone size: .; CDR3 DNA: TGTGCCTGGGAGGGGATTGGACAGGGAGGGAATCAGCCCCAGCATTTT; CDR3 protein: CAWEGIGQGGNQPQHF
D gene: TRBD1; V gene: TRBV18; J gene: TRBJ2-2; clone size: .; CDR3 DNA: TGTGCCAGCTCTGGGCAGGGGGCCACCGGGGAGCTGTTTTTT; CDR3 protein: CASSGQGATGELFF
D gene: .; V gene: TRBV5-4; J gene: TRBJ2-5; clone size: .; CDR3 DNA: TGTGCCAGCTACGTCCAGAGGGACCAAGAGACCCAGTACTTC; CDR3 protein: CASYVQRDQETQYF
D gene: .; V gene: TRBV2; J gene: TRBJ1-1; clone size: .; CDR3 DNA: TGTGCCAGCAGTGTACAGGTGCAAGCTTTCTTT; CDR3 protein: CASSVQVQAFF
D gene: TRBD2; V gene: TRBV6-4; J gene: TRBJ2-5; clone size: .; CDR3 DNA: TGTGCCAGCAGTGACACCCTAGCGGGGGGGTTACACCAAGAGACCCAGTACTTC; CDR3 protein: CASSDTLAGGLHQETQYF
D gene: .; V gene: TRBV18; J gene: TRBJ1-2; clone size: .; CDR3 DNA: TGTGCCAGCTCACCCAGTCAGGCCGGAGGCGGTTATGGCTACACCTTC; CDR3 protein: CASSPSQAGGGYGYTF
D gene: .; V gene: TRBV5-1; J gene: TRBJ1-2; clone size: .; CDR3 DNA: TGCGCCAGCAGCTTGGAACTGGCCGCAAGTTATGGCTACACCTTC; CDR3 protein: CASSLELAASYGYTF
D gene: .; V gene: TRBV7-2; J gene: TRBJ2-3; clone size: .; CDR3 DNA: TGTGCCAGCAGCTTAGACAGGGATACGCAGTATTTT; CDR3 protein: CASSLDRDTQYF
D gene: TRBD1; V gene: TRBV9; J gene: TRBJ2-3; clone size: .; CDR3 DNA: TGTGCCAGCACCACGTCGCCAGGACAGGGAAACACAGATACGCAGTATTTT; CDR3 protein: CASTTSPGQGNTDTQYF
D gene: .; V gene: TRBV6-1; J gene: TRBJ1-3; clone size: .; CDR3 DNA: TGTGCCAGCACCCTCTCTTTCTCTGGAAACACCATATATTTT; CDR3 protein: CASTLSFSGNTIYF
D gene: TRBD1; V gene: TRBV28; J gene: TRBJ2-3; clone size: .; CDR3 DNA: TGTGCCAGCAGTGGAAATCGACCGGGACAGGGCGCAGATACGCAGTATTTT; CDR3 protein: CASSGNRPGQGADTQYF
D gene: .; V gene: TRBV5-1; J gene: TRBJ2-5; clone size: once; CDR3 DNA: TGCGCCAGCAGCTTGGAGGGGACCACAACCCATCAGTACTTC; CDR3 protein: CASSLEGTTTHQYF
D gene: .; V gene: TRBV10-3; J gene: TRBJ2-1; clone size: .; CDR3 DNA: TGTGCCATCAGTGAGTCGACGCCTCTAACCTACAATGAGCAGTTCTTC; CDR3 protein: CAISESTPLTYNEQFF
D gene: TRBD1; V gene: TRBV6-1; J gene: TRBJ1-2; clone size: .; CDR3 DNA: TGTGCCAGCACCTTGGGACAGACCTATGGCTACACCTTC; CDR3 protein: CASTLGQTYGYTF
D gene: .; V gene: TRBV6-1; J gene: TRBJ2-7; clone size: .; CDR3 DNA: TGTGCCAGCAGTGAATTTGGCGGGTACGTCTACGAGCAGTACTTC; CDR3 protein: CASSEFGGYVYEQYF
D gene: .; V gene: TRBV7-8; J gene: TRBJ2-1; clone size: .; CDR3 DNA: TGTGCCAGCAGCTTTGTCGGAGCTAGTGAGCAGTTCTTC; CDR3 protein: CASSFVGASEQFF
D gene: .; V gene: TRBV10-1; J gene: TRBJ2-7; clone size: .; CDR3 DNA: TGCGCCAGCTCCCCAGGACACGAGCAGTACTTC; CDR3 protein: CASSPGHEQYF
D gene: .; V gene: TRBV7-9; J gene: TRBJ1-3; clone size: .; CDR3 DNA: TGTGCCAGCAGCTTAAGGACAGACGGAAACACCATATATTTT; CDR3 protein: CASSLRTDGNTIYF